These 9 T cell receptor beta chains were sequenced from one sample in a study of CD8+ T cells in alopecia areata. Treatment reported: oral pan-JAK inhibitor, 5-10 mg twice daily. RNA was isolated and reverse transcribed to cDNA, the sequencing template. Clones were sequenced by immunoSEQ multiplex PCR, and TCRdb holds only the in-frame ones, with some missing. The sample yields fewer than 150,000 clones, approximately 52% seen once. Sample: CD8+ T cells sorted from blood, taken at week 4, from a patient treated with tofacitinib. Every receptor here comes from a human donor with alopecia areata.

This chain uses TRBV13 with TRBJ1-2; 7 bases line up with TRBD1. This CDR3 is built from 16 residues. The V gene end was trimmed by 5 bases and the J gene end by 9 bases; junction bases not matched to a gene: 18. Per germline, CDR1 PRHDT and CDR2 FYEKMQ (reference sequence). In DNA, the CDR3 is TGTGCCAGCAGCCAGCGGACAGGCCGGATGATGAATAGCTACACCTTC. It encodes CASSQRTGRMMNSYTF.

This sequence joins TRBV27 and TRBJ2-5; 7 bases are shared with TRBD1. The CDR3 extends over 14 amino acids. Looked up from germline, CDR1 is MNHEY and CDR2 is SMNVEV (reference sequence). The junction had 3 bases not matched to a gene; V was cut back by 2 bases and J by 3 bases. The CDR3 coding sequence is TGTGCCAGCAGTTTAATTGGGACAGAAGAGACCCAGTACTTC. This sequence encodes CASSLIGTEETQYF.

V gene TRBV28 combines with J gene TRBJ1-5; no clear D. The V end lost 0 bases, the J end lost 3 bases, and 12 bases lay between the germline ends. Germline V CDR1 and CDR2: MDHEN, SYDVKM. The CDR3 consists of 16 residues. As DNA, the CDR3 is TGTGCCAGCAGTTTATGGGGGTACGACTCCAATCAGCCCCAGCATTTT. Its translation: CASSLWGYDSNQPQHF.

About this clone itself: Other DNA sequences within the sample encode an identical CDR3. The chain carries TRBV7-9 and TRBJ2-7, with a possible D match to TRBD1 (5 bases). Trimming shortened V by 2 bases and J by 1 base, and 6 bases separated the two germline ends. The germline gives CDR1 SEHNR, CDR2 FQNEAQ (reference sequence). CDR3 length: 13 amino acids. The CDR3 loop is CASSLPGSYEQYF. The CDR3 DNA is TGTGCCAGCAGCTTACCAGGGTCCTACGAGCAGTACTTC.

The CDR3 loop reads CASSPTGMNQPQHF. For the CDR3, the DNA is TGTGCCAGCAGTCCGACAGGGATGAATCAGCCCCAGCATTTT. V is TRBV7-9 and J is TRBJ1-5; 7 bases match TRBD1. CDR1 and CDR2 from the germline V gene are SEHNR and FQNEAQ (reference sequence). V shed 6 bases, J shed 4 bases, and the junction held 6 bases outside the gene matches. There are 14 residues in the CDR3.

The V and J genes are TRBV9 and TRBJ1-4, with 8 nucleotides matching TRBD1. The CDR3 has 17 residues. V trimming: 4 bases; J trimming: 4 bases; junction bases outside the gene matches: 12. CDR1 is SGDLS and CDR2 is YYNGEE in the germline V gene. For the CDR3, the DNA is TGTGCCAGCAGCCTTACCCCCTCCGGACAGGGTAATGAAAAACTGTTTTTT. It yields the protein CASSLTPSGQGNEKLFF. The whole variable domain, remainder taken from reference TRBV9 and TRBJ1-4, is DSGVTQTPKHLITATGQRVTLRCSPRSGDLSVYWYQQSLDQGLQFLIQYYNGEERAKGNILERFSAQQFPDLHSELNLSSLELGDSALYFCASSLTPSGQGNEKLFFGSGTQLSVL.

J is TRBJ2-2 and V is TRBV23-1; D is unresolved. TRBV23-1 is marked as an open reading frame, function uncertain. The CDR3 has 17 residues. The ends were cut back, 0 bases at V and 0 bases at J, with 11 bases in the middle. CDR3 coding DNA: TGCGCCAGCAGTCAATCTAGGGCCGGAACGAACACCGGGGAGCTGTTTTTT. Its translation: CASSQSRAGTNTGELFF.

This clone occurred a few times. The chain employs TRBV9 and TRBJ2-3, with D perhaps matching TRBD1 or TRBD2 (6 bases each). The germline V and J ends were trimmed by 0 bases and 8 bases, with 10 bases remaining between them. There are 13 residues in the CDR3. Looked up from germline, CDR1 is SGDLS and CDR2 is YYNGEE. The CDR3 here is CASSVGGDITQYF. CDR3 coding DNA: TGTGCCAGCAGCGTAGGCGGGGACATTACGCAGTATTTT. Looking up the rest from reference TRBV9 and TRBJ2-3 gives the full variable domain: DSGVTQTPKHLITATGQRVTLRCSPRSGDLSVYWYQQSLDQGLQFLIQYYNGEERAKGNILERFSAQQFPDLHSELNLSSLELGDSALYFCASSVGGDITQYFGPGTRLTVL.

This clone has just a few counts. The CDR3 sequence: CAWSVGDREYYGYTF. DNA of the CDR3: TGTGCCTGGAGTGTAGGGGACAGGGAGTACTATGGCTACACCTTC. The chain links TRBV30 to TRBJ1-2; 9 bases match TRBD1. CDR1 and CDR2 (germline): GTSNPN, SVGIG (reference sequence). This CDR3 is 15 amino acids long. Trimming cost V 0 bases and J 3 bases; bases outside gene matches: 5.